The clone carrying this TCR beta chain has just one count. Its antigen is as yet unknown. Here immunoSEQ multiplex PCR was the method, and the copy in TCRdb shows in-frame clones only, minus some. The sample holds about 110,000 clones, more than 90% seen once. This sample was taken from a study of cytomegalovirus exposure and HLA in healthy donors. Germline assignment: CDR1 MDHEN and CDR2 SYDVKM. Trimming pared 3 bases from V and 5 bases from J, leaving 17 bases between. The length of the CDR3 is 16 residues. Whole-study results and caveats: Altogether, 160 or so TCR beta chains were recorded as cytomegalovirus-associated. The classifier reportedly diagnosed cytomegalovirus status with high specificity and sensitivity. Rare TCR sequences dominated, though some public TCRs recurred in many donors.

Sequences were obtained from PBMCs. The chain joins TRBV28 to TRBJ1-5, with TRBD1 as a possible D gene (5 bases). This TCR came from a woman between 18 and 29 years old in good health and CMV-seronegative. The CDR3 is CASSFVGLGRHQPQHF. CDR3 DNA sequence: TGTGCCAGCAGTTTTGTGGGGCTAGGTAGGCATCAGCCCCAGCATTTT.